This T cell receptor (beta chain) was documented in a study of shared clonotypes between healthy human individuals. About the study: Every donor yielded three CD4 naive, three CD4 memory, two CD8 naive and one CD8 memory plate.

General study points: On the whole, naive subsets had larger estimated richness than memory subsets had.

Concerning this clone itself: Its antigen is not known.

Genomic DNA of each subset was evenly split across several immunoSEQ plates. Assay: immunoSEQ multiplex PCR; the TCRdb copy retains only in-frame clones and omits some. The table records some 680,000 clones, more than 70% of them present only once. This CDR3 is 16 amino acids long. The germline V gene has CDR1 LGHNA and CDR2 YNFKEQ. V gave up 0 bases and J gave up 3 bases; unmatched junction bases: 4. The genes are TRBV4-2 and TRBJ2-7; 11 bases line up with TRBD2. Sequences were obtained from memory CD4+ T cells sorted from blood. Subset indicated: CD45RA-negative fraction. This TCR came from a woman aged 25 to 39 in good health. As DNA, the CDR3 is TGTGCCAGCAGCCAAGATGGTAGCGGGAGGGGCTACGAGCAGTACTTC. Its translation: CASSQDGSGRGYEQYF.